These 32 T cell receptor beta chains share one sample of origin, sequenced in a study of T cell responses to AZD1222 COVID-19 vaccine. The data were produced by immunoSEQ multiplex PCR, yet TCRdb's version contains in-frame clones alone and is incomplete. The sample records roughly 190,000 clones, about 89% being singletons. The material was peripheral blood, obtained 28 days after the second AZD1222 dose. These receptors were taken from an adult who received the AZD1222 COVID-19 vaccine.

The rearrangement links TRBV19 to TRBJ2-1; weak D call: TRBD2 (5 bases). Trimming stripped 7 bases from V and 0 bases from J, with 13 bases between. Germline V gene lookup returns CDR1 LNHDA and CDR2 SQIVND (reference sequence). The CDR3 extends over 15 amino acids. The CDR3 region has the DNA TGTGCCAGTATAGACCATGGGAGCTCCTACAATGAGCAGTTCTTC. Its translation: CASIDHGSSYNEQFF.

The rearrangement uses TRBV19 and TRBJ2-3, with D possibly TRBD1 on 6 matching bases. This CDR3 has 16 residues. Germline lookup yields CDR1 LNHDA and CDR2 SQIVND (reference sequence). V was pared by 7 bases and J by 5 bases, with 22 bases between. CDR3 coding DNA: TGTGCCAGTAAGACTACCCCAGGGGCCAGAGGAGATACGCAGTATTTT. It codes for CASKTTPGARGDTQYF.

The rearrangement links TRBV11-3 to TRBJ2-7, with D tentatively TRBD1 (6 bases). The CDR3 loop spans 17 amino acids. The germline V gene has CDR1 SGHNT and CDR2 YENEEA. Trimming took off 3 bases at V and 2 bases at J, with 20 bases between the two ends. In DNA, the CDR3 is TGTGCCAGCAGCTTCCAGCCGGACAGCCCCGGCACCTACGAGCAGTACTTC. It yields the protein CASSFQPDSPGTYEQYF.

The V gene is TRBV27, the J gene TRBJ1-5, with 9 bases identical to TRBD1. The V gene end was trimmed by 2 bases and the J gene end by 1 base; junction bases not matched to a gene: 6. Looked up from germline, CDR1 is MNHEY and CDR2 is SMNVEV (reference sequence). There are 17 residues in the CDR3. As DNA, the CDR3 is TGTGCCAGCAGTTTAGTCACAGGGGGCGTGAGCAATCAGCCCCAGCATTTT. Protein: CASSLVTGGVSNQPQHF.

V usage is TRBV5-4 and J usage is TRBJ1-4; D ambiguous. The germline V gene has CDR1 SGHNT and CDR2 YYREEE (reference sequence). Trimming stripped 0 bases from V and 6 bases from J, with 6 bases between. This CDR3 has 13 residues. CDR3 nucleotide sequence: TGTGCCAGCAGCTTGGCCGAGGATGAAAAACTGTTTTTT. It translates to CASSLAEDEKLFF.

In nucleotides, the CDR3 is TGTGCCAGCAGCTCCCGACAGGGTTACAATGAGCAGTTCTTC. Amino acid sequence: CASSSRQGYNEQFF. This rearrangement joins TRBV7-2 to TRBJ2-1; 7 bases agree with TRBD1. The CDR3 runs 14 residues. CDR1 SGHTA and CDR2 FQGNSA come from the germline V gene. V lost 4 bases and J lost 4; bases outside the gene matches: 4.

The chain joins TRBV19 to TRBJ2-1; 8 positions match TRBD2. V shed 5 bases and J 7 bases; nucleotides not matched to a gene: 4. The length of the CDR3 is 13 residues. Germline values: CDR1 LNHDA, CDR2 SQIVND (reference sequence). The CDR3 region has the DNA TGTGCCAGTAGTCCGGGAGGGTGGAATGAGCAGTTCTTC. As protein: CASSPGGWNEQFF.

V is TRBV5-1 and J is TRBJ1-4; 9 bases are shared with TRBD1. CDR3 length equals 16 residues. The germline V gene has CDR1 SGHRS and CDR2 YFSETQ. V gave up 5 bases and J gave up 9 bases; unmatched junction bases: 14. The CDR3 protein is CASSGSRGTGPKKLFF. The CDR3 region has the DNA TGCGCCAGCAGTGGTTCTCGAGGGACAGGGCCGAAAAAACTGTTTTTT.

This rearrangement joins TRBV28 to TRBJ2-7; TRBD1 is a possible D gene (6 bases). CDR1 and CDR2 from the germline V gene are MDHEN and SYDVKM. V gave up 7 bases and J gave up 0 bases, with 13 bases separating them. The CDR3 extends over 14 amino acids. The CDR3: CASTRPGVSYEQYF. The CDR3 DNA follows: TGTGCCAGCACTCGACCAGGGGTCTCCTACGAGCAGTACTTC.

The rearrangement uses TRBV27 and TRBJ2-1; the D is unclear. This CDR3 contains 14 residues. The V gene's germline CDR1 is MNHEY and CDR2 SMNVEV (reference sequence). With 2 bases removed from V and 5 bases from J, the gap between germline ends came to 10 bases. The CDR3 bases are TGTGCCAGCAGTTTACAGGACGGCAACAATGAGCAGTTCTTC. Its translation is CASSLQDGNNEQFF.

The chain combines TRBV19 with TRBJ2-7; possible D gene TRBD2, 5 bases. The germline CDR1 and CDR2 sequences are LNHDA and SQIVND (reference sequence). The V gene lost 3 bases and the J gene lost 7 bases, with 10 bases spanning the gap. The CDR3 extends over 12 amino acids. CDR3 loop: CASSIVPGEQYF. The CDR3 region has the DNA TGTGCCAGTAGTATCGTCCCGGGGGAGCAGTACTTC.

The V call is TRBV7-2, the J call TRBJ1-3; D gene uncertain. Germline V CDR1 and CDR2: SGHTA, FQGNSA. V lost 6 bases to trimming and J lost 9 bases, with 12 bases between them. The length of the CDR3 is 12 residues. The CDR3: CASSAGLGTIYF. CDR3 nucleotide sequence: TGTGCCAGCAGTGCCGGTCTCGGCACCATATATTTT.

V usage is TRBV30 and J usage is TRBJ1-4, with 10 bases aligning to TRBD1. The germline V gene has CDR1 GTSNPN and CDR2 SVGIG (reference sequence). V was pared by 1 base and J by 3 bases, with 5 bases of the junction left unmatched. The CDR3 spans 16 residues. The CDR3 reads CAWSGLGTGANEKLFF. In DNA, the CDR3 is TGTGCCTGGAGTGGACTTGGGACAGGGGCTAATGAAAAACTGTTTTTT.

The V and J genes are TRBV4-1 and TRBJ2-1; no firm D call. The germline V gene encodes CDR1 MGHRA and CDR2 YSYEKL. The V end lost 0 bases, the J end lost 0 bases, and 12 bases lay between the germline ends. The CDR3 is 17 amino acids. For the CDR3, the DNA is TGCGCCAGCAGCCAAGATGGAAGAGACAACTCCTACAATGAGCAGTTCTTC. Its protein product is CASSQDGRDNSYNEQFF.

Details on this clone: Compared with germline, one end of the junction differs, possibly owing to a read error. The rearrangement joins TRBV7-7 to TRBJ2-7, with D perhaps matching TRBD2 (5 bases). This CDR3 region has 15 residues. Germline CDR1 SSHAT, CDR2 FNYEAQ (reference sequence). In DNA form, the CDR3 reads TGTGCTAGCAGCTTATACTATGGGAGCTCCTACGAGCAGTACTTC. Translation gives CASSLYYGSSYEQYF.

In its sample, this clone was seen once. The chain recombines TRBV12-3 or TRBV12-4 with TRBJ1-1; D gene uncertain. V lost 3 bases, J lost 0 bases, and 5 bases lay in between. This CDR3 has 13 amino acids. CDR3 sequence: CASSFGLNTEAFF. The CDR3 DNA reads TGTGCCAGCAGTTTCGGCCTGAACACTGAAGCTTTCTTT.

The chain combines TRBV6-1 with TRBJ2-7; TRBD2 matches 10 bases. The CDR3 is 16 residues long. The junction had 7 bases not matched to a gene; V was cut back by 3 bases and J by 2 bases. The germline V gene has CDR1 MNHNS and CDR2 SASEGT. The CDR3 coding sequence is TGTGCCAGCAGTGATCTTCGGCTAGCGGGGGCCTACGAGCAGTACTTC. Translation: CASSDLRLAGAYEQYF.

The V call is TRBV27, the J call TRBJ2-3, with 8 bases aligning to TRBD2. The CDR3 is 15 residues long. Germline CDR1 reads MNHEY; CDR2 reads SMNVEV (reference sequence). The J segment lost 8 bases and the V segment lost 6 bases, leaving 13 bases of the junction unmatched. In DNA, the CDR3 is TGTGCCAGCAGGAGGGAGCGGGAGTGGTTGGGTACGCAGTATTTT. It encodes CASRREREWLGTQYF.

The chain couples TRBV7-2 to TRBJ2-1; D gene ambiguous. The CDR3 loop spans 13 amino acids. V was trimmed by 5 bases and J by 9 bases, leaving 14 bases between them. The germline V gene has CDR1 SGHTA and CDR2 FQGNSA. CDR3 loop: CASSGGLLLEQFF. The CDR3 region has the DNA TGTGCCAGCAGCGGCGGCCTGTTGCTTGAGCAGTTCTTC.

This rearrangement joins TRBV6-1 to TRBJ1-4; D might be TRBD1 (6 bases). Trimming shortened V by 0 bases and J by 4 bases, and 18 bases separated the two germline ends. Germline V gives CDR1 MNHNS, CDR2 SASEGT. This CDR3 contains 18 residues. CDR3 region: CASSEARGTHLYNEKLFF. The CDR3 DNA sequence: TGTGCCAGCAGTGAAGCGAGGGGGACCCACCTCTATAATGAAAAACTGTTTTTT.

The rearrangement joins TRBV27 to TRBJ2-3, with a possible D match to TRBD1 (6 bases). Germline V gene lookup returns CDR1 MNHEY and CDR2 SMNVEV (reference sequence). V gave up 6 bases and J gave up 3 bases, with 10 bases separating them. This CDR3 region has 13 residues. The CDR3 bases are TGTGCCAGCAGGTCAGACAGGACAGATACGCAGTATTTT. It yields the protein CASRSDRTDTQYF.

The CDR3 nucleotides read TGTGCCAGCAGCCAAGTCAGAGGGGTCCAAGGCACAGATACGCAGTATTTT. It is translated as CASSQVRGVQGTDTQYF. This rearrangement joins TRBV14 to TRBJ2-3; the D call may be TRBD1 or TRBD2 (5 bases each). CDR3 length equals 17 residues. From germline, CDR1 is SGHDN and CDR2 FVKESK. The ends were cut back, 1 base at V and 1 base at J, with 15 bases in the middle.

This chain links TRBV28 with TRBJ2-2, with 12 bases that match TRBD2. The CDR3 extends over 16 amino acids. The germline CDR1 and CDR2 sequences are MDHEN and SYDVKM. J was trimmed by 4 bases and V by 7 bases; bases with no gene match: 7. The CDR3, as DNA: TGTGCCAGCATGGTAGGGACTAGCGGGCCCACCGGGGAGCTGTTTTTT. Its protein product is CASMVGTSGPTGELFF.

The CDR3 sequence: CASTWTALSGANVLTF. CDR3 sequence (DNA): TGTGCCAGCACCTGGACAGCTCTCTCTGGGGCCAACGTCCTGACTTTC. The chain links TRBV7-9 to TRBJ2-6, with D possibly being TRBD1 (6 bases). Germline-derived CDR1 and CDR2 are SEHNR and FQNEAQ (reference sequence). V shed 7 bases and J shed 0 bases, with 13 bases lying between them. CDR3 length equals 16 residues. Variable domain in full (rest from reference TRBV7-9 and TRBJ2-6): DTGVSQNPRHKITKRGQNVTFRCDPISEHNRLYWYRQTLGQGPEFLTYFQNEAQLEKSRLLSDRFSAERPKGSFSTLEIQRTEQGDSAMYLCASTWTALSGANVLTFGAGSRLTVL.

The chain carries TRBV19 and TRBJ1-3; weak D call: TRBD1 (5 bases). Trimming removed 3 bases at V and 4 bases at J, with 16 bases between. This CDR3 has 16 residues. From germline, CDR1 is LNHDA and CDR2 SQIVND (reference sequence). Here the CDR3 DNA reads TGTGCCAGTAGTATGACCGGGACCGCGGGCGGAAACACCATATATTTT. Protein: CASSMTGTAGGNTIYF.

The rearrangement links TRBV2 to TRBJ2-7; 9 bases agree with TRBD2. This CDR3 contains 13 residues. The J segment lost 1 base and the V segment lost 7 bases, leaving 2 bases of the junction unmatched. Germline CDR1 and CDR2: SNHLY and FYNNEI. The CDR3 DNA follows: TGTGCCAGCAAGCTAGCGGGGTCCTACGAGCAGTACTTC. This translates into CASKLAGSYEQYF.

V usage is TRBV24-1 and J usage is TRBJ2-1, with D perhaps matching TRBD1 or TRBD2 (6 bases each). This CDR3 has 15 residues. Trimming took 3 bases from V and 12 from J, leaving 20 bases between them. Germline V lookup: CDR1 KGHDR, CDR2 SFDVKD. CDR3 protein: CATSDPGTPGALQFF. CDR3 DNA: TGTGCCACCAGTGATCCCGGGACTCCGGGGGCTCTGCAGTTCTTC.

The chain links TRBV28 to TRBJ1-5; D may be TRBD1 (5 bases). Germline V gene lookup returns CDR1 MDHEN and CDR2 SYDVKM. The CDR3 loop spans 16 amino acids. Trimming stripped 5 bases from V and 2 bases from J, with 16 bases between. CDR3 region: CASSPWGGVGNQPQHF. CDR3 nucleotides: TGTGCCAGCAGTCCCTGGGGGGGGGTAGGCAATCAGCCCCAGCATTTT.

The chain uses TRBV7-3 and TRBJ2-7; D is unresolved. Trimming took 2 bases from V and 1 from J, leaving 9 bases between them. The CDR3 is 14 amino acids. Per the germline V gene, CDR1 is SGHTA and CDR2 is FQGTGA. The CDR3 DNA follows: TGTGCCAGCAGCTTAGCACCTTTTTCCTACGAGCAGTACTTC. Its translation is CASSLAPFSYEQYF.

The chain has TRBV7-9 and TRBJ2-7; the D gene is possibly TRBD2 (5 bases). V was shortened by 2 bases and J by 3 bases, with 14 bases between the two germline ends. The CDR3 consists of 15 residues. CDR1 is SEHNR, CDR2 FQNEAQ, per germline (reference sequence). CDR3 sequence: CASSLLPGSNYEQYF. In DNA form, the CDR3 reads TGTGCCAGCAGCTTACTCCCGGGGAGTAACTACGAGCAGTACTTC.

The chain carries TRBV6-2 or TRBV6-3 and TRBJ2-7; D is tentatively TRBD1 or TRBD2 (5 bases each). Germline CDR1 is MNHEY and CDR2 is SVGEGT. This CDR3 comprises 14 residues. Trimming pared 2 bases from V and 4 bases from J, leaving 12 bases between. This CDR3 reads CASSYTGDHYEQYF. The CDR3 DNA reads as TGTGCCAGCAGTTACACCGGGGACCATTACGAGCAGTACTTC.

Only a few counts were recorded for this clone. This chain uses TRBV24-1 with TRBJ1-3, with D tentatively TRBD1 (5 bases). Trimming took off 4 bases at V and 4 bases at J, with 16 bases between the two ends. The CDR3 loop spans 16 amino acids. CDR1 KGHDR and CDR2 SFDVKD come from the germline V gene. The CDR3 DNA reads TGTGCCACCAGTGAGTCCGGTCCAGGGAAGGGAAACACCATATATTTT. This gives the protein CATSESGPGKGNTIYF.